The 24 T cell receptor beta chains below come from one sample, sequenced in a study of cytomegalovirus exposure and HLA in healthy donors. The PCR used 60 Vbeta and 13 Jbeta primers. Clones were read by immunoSEQ multiplex PCR, and TCRdb kept only the in-frame ones, dropping some. In the table there are around 83,000 clones, roughly 78% of which are singletons. Sequencing was performed on PBMCs. These receptors all stem from a male donor in good health and CMV-seropositive.

V is TRBV18 and J is TRBJ1-2; a possible D gene is TRBD1 (6 bases). This CDR3 region has 17 residues. V was shortened by 5 bases and J by 1 base, with 20 bases between the two germline ends. The germline V gene has CDR1 KGHSH and CDR2 LQKENI. The CDR3 DNA sequence: TGTGCCAGCTCAGATGTCCTCACAGGGTGGAGTAACTATGGCTACACCTTC. As protein: CASSDVLTGWSNYGYTF.

J is TRBJ1-5 and V is TRBV27; TRBD1 matches 11 bases. The CDR3 is 17 residues long. The V gene's germline CDR1 is MNHEY and CDR2 SMNVEV (reference sequence). The trim removed 5 bases at V and 0 bases at J, leaving 6 bases unmatched. The chain's CDR3 is CASSPMDRGLSNQPQHF. CDR3 sequence (DNA): TGTGCCAGCAGTCCCATGGACAGGGGGCTTAGCAATCAGCCCCAGCATTTT.

The chain links TRBV7-9 to TRBJ2-5; 9 nucleotides align to TRBD2. Trimming removed 1 base from V and 5 bases from J; junction bases left unmatched: 8. There are 16 residues in the CDR3. From germline, CDR1 is SEHNR and CDR2 FQNEAQ (reference sequence). CDR3 loop: CASSLVVAGVGETQYF. The CDR3 DNA is TGTGCCAGCAGCTTAGTTGTAGCGGGAGTTGGGGAGACCCAGTACTTC.

J is TRBJ2-3 and V is TRBV27; D gene unclear. CDR3 size: 12 residues. With 5 bases removed from V and 0 bases from J, the gap between germline ends came to 3 bases. Looked up from germline, CDR1 is MNHEY and CDR2 is SMNVEV (reference sequence). DNA of the CDR3: TGTGCCAGCAGTCCAAGCACAGATACGCAGTATTTT. Its protein is CASSPSTDTQYF.

The chain carries TRBV28 and TRBJ1-5; D is ambiguous. Germline V CDR1 and CDR2: MDHEN, SYDVKM. V was clipped by 3 bases and J by 4 bases, with 10 bases between them. There are 14 residues in the CDR3. The CDR3, as DNA: TGTGCCAGCAGTTTCCAGGTTGGTAATCAGCCCCAGCATTTT. Its translation: CASSFQVGNQPQHF.

The V call is TRBV10-3, the J call TRBJ2-7; weak D call: TRBD2 (7 bases). Between the trimmed V and J ends, which lost 0 bases and 3 bases, there was a span of 18 bases. Germline V gives CDR1 ENHRY, CDR2 SYGVKD. The CDR3 loop spans 17 amino acids. DNA for the CDR3: TGTGCCATCAGTGAGTCGGATCGAGCGGGGACAATCTACGAGCAGTACTTC. Its translation is CAISESDRAGTIYEQYF.

This rearrangement joins TRBV30 to TRBJ2-7; 10 positions agree with TRBD2. V lost 1 base and J lost 9; bases outside the gene matches: 3. CDR3 length: 12 amino acids. Germline-derived CDR1 and CDR2 are GTSNPN and SVGIG (reference sequence). As DNA, the CDR3 is TGTGCCTGGAGTGCGACTAGCGGGTGGCAGTACTTC. Encoded protein: CAWSATSGWQYF.

There are a few counts of this clone. The chain carries TRBV7-9 and TRBJ2-7; 10 bases fit TRBD2. The CDR3 is made up of 15 amino acids. CDR1 is SEHNR, CDR2 FQNEAQ, per germline (reference sequence). V was pared by 5 bases and J by 0 bases, with 4 bases of the junction left unmatched. The CDR3, as DNA: TGTGCCAGCAGCCAACTAGCGGGGAGCTCCTACGAGCAGTACTTC. Its translation is CASSQLAGSSYEQYF. The full variable domain, completed using reference TRBV7-9 and TRBJ2-7, is DTGVSQNPRHKITKRGQNVTFRCDPISEHNRLYWYRQTLGQGPEFLTYFQNEAQLEKSRLLSDRFSAERPKGSFSTLEIQRTEQGDSAMYLCASSQLAGSSYEQYFGPGTRLTVT.

The V gene is TRBV29-1, the J gene TRBJ2-5, with a weak D call TRBD1 (6 bases). The CDR3 has 14 amino acids. V was clipped by 3 bases and J by 3 bases, with 14 bases between them. The germline V gene encodes CDR1 SQVTM and CDR2 ANQGSEA. This CDR3 is CSVEGHLREETQYF. The CDR3 nucleotides read TGCAGCGTTGAGGGACATTTAAGGGAAGAGACCCAGTACTTC.

The chain uses TRBV6-1 and TRBJ2-5; 11 bases line up with TRBD2. The V gene end was trimmed by 7 bases and the J gene end by 6 bases; junction bases not matched to a gene: 10. From germline, CDR1 is MNHNS and CDR2 SASEGT. The CDR3 is 15 residues long. CDR3 bases: TGTGCCAGCAAGTCGGCTAGCGGGGGGCCCCAGACCCAGTACTTC. This encodes CASKSASGGPQTQYF.

J is TRBJ2-2 and V is TRBV7-3; TRBD2 aligns across 13 bases. Germline V lookup: CDR1 SGHTA, CDR2 FQGTGA. The V segment lost 6 bases and the J segment 3 bases; nucleotides outside the gene matches: 4. CDR3 length equals 16 residues. The chain's CDR3 is CASRLAGGGDTGELFF. Here the CDR3 DNA reads TGTGCCAGCAGACTAGCGGGGGGGGGAGACACCGGGGAGCTGTTTTTT. The whole variable domain, remainder taken from reference TRBV7-3 and TRBJ2-2, is GAGVSQTPSNKVTEKGKYVELRCDPISGHTALYWYRQSLGQGPEFLIYFQGTGAADDSGLPNDRFFAVRPEGSVSTLKIQRTERGDSAVYLCASRLAGGGDTGELFFGEGSRLTVL.

This clone was picked up one time. This chain links TRBV29-1 with TRBJ2-4, with 7 bases lining up with TRBD1. Germline-derived CDR1 and CDR2 are SQVTM and ANQGSEA. V was clipped by 6 bases and J by 3 bases; unmatched bases: 11. The CDR3 is 15 amino acids. CDR3 DNA sequence: TGCAGCGTCAGCCGCAGGGGGAGCGGCAAAAACATTCAGTACTTC. Amino acid sequence: CSVSRRGSGKNIQYF.

The chain couples TRBV7-9 to TRBJ2-2; D remains ambiguous. Deletions cut 5 bases from V and 1 base from J, with 5 bases between. Germline values: CDR1 SEHNR, CDR2 FQNEAQ (reference sequence). The CDR3 sequence is 13 residues long. CDR3 nucleotide sequence: TGTGCCAGCAGCCTTTTGAACACCGGGGAGCTGTTTTTT. This encodes CASSLLNTGELFF.

V gene TRBV7-9 combines with J gene TRBJ2-7, with 11 nucleotides matching TRBD2. The CDR3 runs 15 residues. V dropped 5 bases and J dropped 5; count of bases not matched to a gene: 8. Germline CDR1 and CDR2: SEHNR and FQNEAQ (reference sequence). The CDR3 region has the DNA TGTGCCAGCAGCCCAGGACTAGCGGGTTGGGACGAGCAGTACTTC. Translating gives CASSPGLAGWDEQYF.

This clone was counted a single time. The chain employs TRBV5-1 and TRBJ1-1; 8 positions agree with TRBD1. V was clipped by 3 bases and J by 1 base; unmatched bases: 8. The CDR3 is 16 residues long. Germline V CDR1 and CDR2: SGHRS, YFSETQ. The CDR3 DNA sequence: TGCGCCAGCAGCTCCCGCGTCGGGACAGGGAACACTGAAGCTTTCTTT. It specifies CASSSRVGTGNTEAFF. The full variable domain, completed using reference TRBV5-1 and TRBJ1-1, is KAGVTQTPRYLIKTRGQQVTLSCSPISGHRSVSWYQQTPGQGLQFLFEYFSETQRNKGNFPGRFSGRQFSNSRSEMNVSTLELGDSALYLCASSSRVGTGNTEAFFGQGTRLTVV.

The chain is built from TRBV5-5 and TRBJ1-5; D may be TRBD1 (6 bases). Trimming took 4 bases from V and 8 from J, leaving 19 bases between them. From germline, CDR1 is SGHKS and CDR2 YYEKEE (reference sequence). The CDR3 runs 15 residues. CDR3 coding DNA: TGTGCCAGCAGCCGCGGAGCAGGGGATTTGAAGCCCCAGCATTTT. Its translation: CASSRGAGDLKPQHF.

The DNA of the CDR3 is TGTGCCGCGGGGGGTCTGTATGGCTACACCTTC. Translated, it gives CAAGGLYGYTF. This chain links TRBV6-1 with TRBJ1-2; a weak D match, TRBD1 (5 bases). The CDR3 is made up of 11 amino acids. Germline V CDR1 and CDR2: MNHNS, SASEGT. V gave up 11 bases and J gave up 5 bases, with 12 bases separating them.

This rearrangement joins TRBV28 to TRBJ2-2; 9 bases map to TRBD2. CDR1 and CDR2 from the germline V gene are MDHEN and SYDVKM. V lost 6 bases and J lost 2; bases outside the gene matches: 7. The CDR3 spans 16 residues. CDR3 sequence (DNA): TGTGCCAGCAGCCCACCCGGGACTAGCAACACCGGGGAGCTGTTTTTT. Protein product: CASSPPGTSNTGELFF.

The chain combines TRBV29-1 with TRBJ1-1, with a possible D match to TRBD1 (6 bases). This CDR3 has 13 amino acids. Deletions cut 5 bases from V and 4 bases from J, with 14 bases between. Germline CDR1 is SQVTM and CDR2 is ANQGSEA. In DNA, the CDR3 is TGCAGCGTTTATACAGGGCGCAGCACTGAAGCTTTCTTT. It codes for CSVYTGRSTEAFF.

The chain combines TRBV5-4 with TRBJ2-3, with D unclear. Trimming removed 2 bases from V and 4 bases from J, with 5 bases in between. The germline CDR1 and CDR2 sequences are SGHNT and YYREEE (reference sequence). The CDR3 contains 12 residues. CDR3 amino acids: CASSLASDTQYF. DNA for the CDR3: TGTGCCAGCAGCTTAGCTTCAGATACGCAGTATTTT. The whole variable domain, remainder taken from reference TRBV5-4 and TRBJ2-3, is ETGVTQSPTHLIKTRGQQVTLRCSSQSGHNTVSWYQQALGQGPQFIFQYYREEENGRGNFPPRFSGLQFPNYSSELNVNALELDDSALYLCASSLASDTQYFGPGTRLTVL.

J is TRBJ2-7 and V is TRBV9; TRBD1 is a possible D gene (6 bases). Germline CDR1 reads SGDLS; CDR2 reads YYNGEE. Trimming removed 4 bases from V and 5 bases from J, with 13 bases in between. The CDR3 contains 13 residues. CDR3 protein: CASSFSGVHEQYF. Here the CDR3 DNA reads TGTGCCAGCAGCTTCTCAGGGGTACACGAGCAGTACTTC.

This clone was counted only a few times. The J gene is TRBJ2-7, the V gene TRBV6-6; the D gene is possibly TRBD1 (5 bases). This CDR3 comprises 16 residues. Deletions cut 6 bases from V and 3 bases from J, with 21 bases between. Per the germline V gene, CDR1 is MNHNY and CDR2 is SVGAGI (reference sequence). The CDR3 DNA reads TGTGCCAGCAGCCAAGGGGTGGTGGGCAGGGTCTACGAGCAGTACTTC. It codes for CASSQGVVGRVYEQYF.

V gene TRBV28 combines with J gene TRBJ2-1; 11 positions match TRBD2. From germline, CDR1 is MDHEN and CDR2 SYDVKM. The trim removed 4 bases at V and 7 bases at J, leaving 6 bases unmatched. The CDR3 contains 15 residues. In nucleotides, the CDR3 is TGTGCCAGCAGTTCCTTAGCGGGAGGGAAAAATGAGCAGTTCTTC. Translation gives CASSSLAGGKNEQFF.

This sequence joins TRBV27 and TRBJ1-2; TRBD1 aligns across 7 bases. This CDR3 comprises 16 residues. The V segment lost 0 bases and the J segment 3 bases; nucleotides outside the gene matches: 7. The germline CDR1 and CDR2 sequences are MNHEY and SMNVEV (reference sequence). The CDR3 here is CASSLSPSTGHYGYTF. Here the CDR3 DNA reads TGTGCCAGCAGTTTATCCCCCTCGACAGGGCACTATGGCTACACCTTC.